This T cell receptor beta chain was found in a study of PD-L1 blockade in urothelial cancer. Study-wide context: About 90% of the roughly 29 patients were males with bladder-origin urothelial cancer. Peripheral blood specimens exhibited a median yield of 141,255 T cells. From 0 to 3 prior chemotherapy regimens had been given to the patients. Investigators checked blood 3 weeks (second dose) and 6 weeks after treatment start.

Sequencing was performed with immunoSEQ multiplex PCR; in TCRdb, only in-frame clones are kept and a portion is missing. The table lists roughly 56,000 clones, more than 65% of them singletons. Germline V gene sequence: CDR1 KGHSH, CDR2 LQKENI. Unmatched junction bases numbered 8, after V lost 5 bases and J lost 1 base. This CDR3 has 17 amino acids. This chain joins TRBV18 and TRBJ2-2; TRBD1 aligns across 9 bases. This sequence originates from a man aged 70 or older with urothelial cancer. The starting material was PBMCs, obtained around atezolizumab (anti-PD-L1) treatment. The CDR3 region has the DNA TGTGCCAGCTCAGCACAGGGGGCGAACATGAACACCGGGGAGCTGTTTTTT. Translated, it gives CASSAQGANMNTGELFF.